This TCR beta chain was observed in a study of shared clonotypes between healthy human individuals. Across the study: Sampling drew on donors who were two women and three men aged 18 to 49. There were three CD4 naive, three CD4 memory, two CD8 naive and one CD8 memory plates per donor.

Only in-frame clones appear in the TCRdb table, and some are missing; sequencing was by immunoSEQ multiplex PCR. The repertoire holds about 1 million clones, with more than 65% as singletons. This CDR3 spans 16 amino acids. Germline CDR1 and CDR2: SQVTM and ANQGSEA. The specimen sequenced was memory CD4+ T cells sorted from blood. Subset: CD45RA-negative fraction. The rearrangement links TRBV29-1 to TRBJ2-5; 12 bases fit TRBD2. The J call is uncertain, as TRBJ2-7 better fits the DNA end. This sequence was found in a man aged 18 to 29 in good health. The CDR3 is CSVGTPSGGVFYEQYF. CDR3 nucleotides: TGCAGCGTCGGTACCCCTAGCGGGGGGGTCTTCTACGAGCAGTACTTC.